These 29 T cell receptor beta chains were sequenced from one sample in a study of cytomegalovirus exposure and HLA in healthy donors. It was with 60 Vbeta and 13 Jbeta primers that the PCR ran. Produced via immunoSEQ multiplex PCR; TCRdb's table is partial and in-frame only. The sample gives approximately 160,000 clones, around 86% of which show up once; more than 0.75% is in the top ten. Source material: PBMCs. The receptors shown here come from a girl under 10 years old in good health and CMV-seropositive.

CDR3 sequence reads: CASSQDIAGGPELFF. DNA of the CDR3: TGTGCCAGCAGCCAGGATATAGCGGGAGGGCCGGAGCTGTTTTTT. This chain connects TRBV14 to TRBJ2-2; TRBD2 matches at 11 bases. In germline, CDR1 is SGHDN, CDR2 FVKESK. V shed 3 bases and J 10 bases; nucleotides not matched to a gene: 7. This CDR3 spans 15 amino acids.

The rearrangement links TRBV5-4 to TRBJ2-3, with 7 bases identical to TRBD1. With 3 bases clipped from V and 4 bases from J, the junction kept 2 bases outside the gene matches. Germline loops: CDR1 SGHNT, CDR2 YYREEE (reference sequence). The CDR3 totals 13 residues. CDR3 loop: CASSSGQADTQYF. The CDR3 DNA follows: TGTGCCAGCAGCTCTGGACAGGCAGATACGCAGTATTTT.

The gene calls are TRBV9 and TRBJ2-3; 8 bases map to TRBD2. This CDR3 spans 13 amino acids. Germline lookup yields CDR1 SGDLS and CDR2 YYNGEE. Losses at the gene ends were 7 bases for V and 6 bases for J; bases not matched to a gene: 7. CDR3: CASESVAGDTQYF. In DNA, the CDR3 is TGTGCCAGCGAGTCGGTAGCGGGGGATACGCAGTATTTT.

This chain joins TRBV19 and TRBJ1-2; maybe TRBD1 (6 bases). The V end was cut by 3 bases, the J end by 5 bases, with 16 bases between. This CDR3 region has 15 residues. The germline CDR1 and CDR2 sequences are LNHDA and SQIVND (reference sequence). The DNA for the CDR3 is TGTGCCAGTAGTATGGCCCCAGGGGCGGAATATGGCTACACCTTC. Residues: CASSMAPGAEYGYTF.

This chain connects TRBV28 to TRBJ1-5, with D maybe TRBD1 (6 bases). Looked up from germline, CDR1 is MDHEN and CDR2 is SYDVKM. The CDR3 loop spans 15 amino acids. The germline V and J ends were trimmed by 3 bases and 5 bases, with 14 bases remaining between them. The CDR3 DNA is TGTGCCAGCAGTTTCTTACAGGGATGGGATCAGCCCCAGCATTTT. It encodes CASSFLQGWDQPQHF.

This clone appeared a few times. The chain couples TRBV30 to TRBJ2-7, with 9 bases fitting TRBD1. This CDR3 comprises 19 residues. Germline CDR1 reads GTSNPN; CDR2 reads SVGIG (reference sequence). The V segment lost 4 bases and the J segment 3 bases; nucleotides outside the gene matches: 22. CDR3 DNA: TGTGCCTGGACACCTCCGGACAGGGGAAATTGGGAAAGGTACTACGAGCAGTACTTC. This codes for CAWTPPDRGNWERYYEQYF.

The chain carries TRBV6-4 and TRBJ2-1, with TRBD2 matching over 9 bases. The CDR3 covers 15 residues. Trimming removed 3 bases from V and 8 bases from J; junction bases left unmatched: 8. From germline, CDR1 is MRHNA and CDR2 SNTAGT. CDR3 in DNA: TGTGCCAGCAGTGAGTCGACTAGCGGAAGGGATGAGCAGTTCTTC. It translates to CASSESTSGRDEQFF.

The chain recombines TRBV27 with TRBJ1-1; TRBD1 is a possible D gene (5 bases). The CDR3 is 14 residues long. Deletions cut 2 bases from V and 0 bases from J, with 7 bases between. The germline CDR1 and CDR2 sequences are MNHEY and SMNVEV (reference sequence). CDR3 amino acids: CASSLRQLNTEAFF. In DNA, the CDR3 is TGTGCCAGCAGTTTAAGACAGCTGAACACTGAAGCTTTCTTT.

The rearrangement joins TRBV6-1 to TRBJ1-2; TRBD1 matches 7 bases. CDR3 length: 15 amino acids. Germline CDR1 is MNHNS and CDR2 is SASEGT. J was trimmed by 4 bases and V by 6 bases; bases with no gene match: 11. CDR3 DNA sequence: TGTGCCAGCAGGGCCCCGGGACAGACTTCCTATGGCTACACCTTC. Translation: CASRAPGQTSYGYTF.

The CDR3 loop is CAWSPLSYEQYF. The CDR3 bases are TGTGCCTGGAGTCCCCTCTCCTACGAGCAGTACTTC. The rearrangement joins TRBV30 to TRBJ2-7; D gene unclear. Trimming took 2 bases from V and 0 from J, leaving 5 bases between them. The germline CDR1 and CDR2 sequences are GTSNPN and SVGIG (reference sequence). The CDR3 loop spans 12 amino acids.

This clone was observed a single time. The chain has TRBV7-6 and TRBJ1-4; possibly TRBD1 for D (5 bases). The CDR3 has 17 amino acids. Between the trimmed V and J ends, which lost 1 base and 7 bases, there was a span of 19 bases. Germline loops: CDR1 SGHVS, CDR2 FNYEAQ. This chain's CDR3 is CASSLVDPLRRGEKLFF. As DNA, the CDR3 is TGTGCCAGCAGCTTAGTTGACCCCCTGCGTAGGGGTGAAAAACTGTTTTTT.

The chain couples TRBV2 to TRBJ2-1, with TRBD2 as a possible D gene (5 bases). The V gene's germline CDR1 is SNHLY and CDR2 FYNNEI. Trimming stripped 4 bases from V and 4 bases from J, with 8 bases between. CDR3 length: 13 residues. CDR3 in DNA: TGTGCCAGCAGTGGTGAGCGGTACAATGAGCAGTTCTTC. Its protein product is CASSGERYNEQFF.

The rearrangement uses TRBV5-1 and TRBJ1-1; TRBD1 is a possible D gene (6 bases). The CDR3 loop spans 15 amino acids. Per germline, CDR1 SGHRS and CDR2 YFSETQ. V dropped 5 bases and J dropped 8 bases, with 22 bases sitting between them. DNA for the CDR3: TGCGCCAGCAGATCGGTTTACAGGGTGCAGAGAGAAGCTTTCTTT. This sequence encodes CASRSVYRVQREAFF. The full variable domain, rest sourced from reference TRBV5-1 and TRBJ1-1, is KAGVTQTPRYLIKTRGQQVTLSCSPISGHRSVSWYQQTPGQGLQFLFEYFSETQRNKGNFPGRFSGRQFSNSRSEMNVSTLELGDSALYLCASRSVYRVQREAFFGQGTRLTVV.

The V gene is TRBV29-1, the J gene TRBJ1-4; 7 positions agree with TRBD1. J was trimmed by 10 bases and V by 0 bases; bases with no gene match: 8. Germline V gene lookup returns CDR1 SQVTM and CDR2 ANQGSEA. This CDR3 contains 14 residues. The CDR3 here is CSVEEGQFGGKLFF. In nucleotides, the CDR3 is TGCAGCGTTGAAGAGGGACAGTTTGGGGGAAAACTGTTTTTT.

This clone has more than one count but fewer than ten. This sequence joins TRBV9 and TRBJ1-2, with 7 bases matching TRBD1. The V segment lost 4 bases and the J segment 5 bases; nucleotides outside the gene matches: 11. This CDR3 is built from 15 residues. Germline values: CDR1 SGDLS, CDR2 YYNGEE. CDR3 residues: CASSTQDRVGYGYTF. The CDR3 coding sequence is TGTGCCAGCAGCACCCAAGACAGGGTTGGATATGGCTACACCTTC.

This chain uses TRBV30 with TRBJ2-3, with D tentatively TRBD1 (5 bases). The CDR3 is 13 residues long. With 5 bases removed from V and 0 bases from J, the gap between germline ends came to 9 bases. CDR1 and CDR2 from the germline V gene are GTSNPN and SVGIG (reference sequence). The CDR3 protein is CAWGATSTDTQYF. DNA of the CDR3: TGTGCCTGGGGGGCGACTAGCACAGATACGCAGTATTTT.

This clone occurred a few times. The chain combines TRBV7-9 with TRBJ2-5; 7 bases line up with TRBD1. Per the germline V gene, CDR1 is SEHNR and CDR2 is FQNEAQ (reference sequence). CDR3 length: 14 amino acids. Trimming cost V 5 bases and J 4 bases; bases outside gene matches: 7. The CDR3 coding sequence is TGTGCCAGCAGCCCGACAGGGAACCCAGAGACCCAGTACTTC. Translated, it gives CASSPTGNPETQYF.

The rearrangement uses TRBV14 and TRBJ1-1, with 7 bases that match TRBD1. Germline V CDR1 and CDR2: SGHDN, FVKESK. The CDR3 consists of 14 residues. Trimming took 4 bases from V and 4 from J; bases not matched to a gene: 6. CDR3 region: CASSRNRGGTEAFF. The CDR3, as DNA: TGTGCCAGCAGCCGGAACAGGGGCGGCACTGAAGCTTTCTTT. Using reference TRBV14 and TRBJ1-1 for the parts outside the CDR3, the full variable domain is EAGVTQFPSHSVIEKGQTVTLRCDPISGHDNLYWYRRVMGKEIKFLLHFVKESKQDESGMPNNRFLAERTGGTYSTLKVQPAELEDSGVYFCASSRNRGGTEAFFGQGTRLTVV.

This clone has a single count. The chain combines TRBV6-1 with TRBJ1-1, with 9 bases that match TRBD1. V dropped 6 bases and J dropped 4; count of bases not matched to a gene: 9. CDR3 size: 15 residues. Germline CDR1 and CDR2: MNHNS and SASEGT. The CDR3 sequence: CASSVGTGFGTEAFF. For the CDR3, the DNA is TGTGCCAGCAGCGTTGGGACAGGGTTCGGCACTGAAGCTTTCTTT.

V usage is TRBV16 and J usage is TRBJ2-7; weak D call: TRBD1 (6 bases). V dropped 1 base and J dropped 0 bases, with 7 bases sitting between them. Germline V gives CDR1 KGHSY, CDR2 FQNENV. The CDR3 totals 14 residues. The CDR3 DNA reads TGTGCCAGCAGCCAATACAGGGCCTCCTACGAGCAGTACTTC. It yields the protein CASSQYRASYEQYF.

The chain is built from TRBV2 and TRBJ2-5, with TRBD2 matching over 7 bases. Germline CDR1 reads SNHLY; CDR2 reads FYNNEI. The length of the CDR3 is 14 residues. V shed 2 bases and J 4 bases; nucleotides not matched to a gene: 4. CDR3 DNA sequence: TGTGCCAGCAGTGAATCGGTAGCGGGAGAGACCCAGTACTTC. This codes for CASSESVAGETQYF.

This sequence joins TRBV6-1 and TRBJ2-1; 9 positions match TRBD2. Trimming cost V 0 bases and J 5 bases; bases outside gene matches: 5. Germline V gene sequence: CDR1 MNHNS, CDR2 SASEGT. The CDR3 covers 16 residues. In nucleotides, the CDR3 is TGTGCCAGCAGTGAAGCGCTAGCGGGAATAAACAATGAGCAGTTCTTC. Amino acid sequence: CASSEALAGINNEQFF.

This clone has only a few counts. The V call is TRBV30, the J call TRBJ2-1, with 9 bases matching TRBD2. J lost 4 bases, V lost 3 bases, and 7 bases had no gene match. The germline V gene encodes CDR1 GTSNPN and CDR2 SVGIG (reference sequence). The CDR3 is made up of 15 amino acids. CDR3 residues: CAWSEGLAGYNEQFF. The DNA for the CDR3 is TGTGCCTGGAGCGAGGGTCTAGCGGGGTACAATGAGCAGTTCTTC.

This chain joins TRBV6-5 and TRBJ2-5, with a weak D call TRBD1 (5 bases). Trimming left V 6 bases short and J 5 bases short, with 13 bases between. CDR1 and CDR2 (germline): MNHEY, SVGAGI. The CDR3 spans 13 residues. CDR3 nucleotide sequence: TGTGCCAGCAGCCAGGGCAGGCGTGAGACCCAGTACTTC. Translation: CASSQGRRETQYF.

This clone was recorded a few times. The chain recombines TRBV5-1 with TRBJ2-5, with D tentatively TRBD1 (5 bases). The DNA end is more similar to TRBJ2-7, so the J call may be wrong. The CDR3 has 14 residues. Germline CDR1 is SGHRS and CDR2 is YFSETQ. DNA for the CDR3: TGCGCCAGCAGCTATCCCAGGGTCCCTTACGAGCAGTACTTC. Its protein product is CASSYPRVPYEQYF.

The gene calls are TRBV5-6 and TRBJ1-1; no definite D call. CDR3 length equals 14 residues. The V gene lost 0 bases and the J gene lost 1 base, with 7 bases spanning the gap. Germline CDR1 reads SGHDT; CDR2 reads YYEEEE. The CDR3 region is CASSLGLENTEAFF. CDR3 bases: TGTGCCAGCAGCTTGGGGTTAGAGAACACTGAAGCTTTCTTT.

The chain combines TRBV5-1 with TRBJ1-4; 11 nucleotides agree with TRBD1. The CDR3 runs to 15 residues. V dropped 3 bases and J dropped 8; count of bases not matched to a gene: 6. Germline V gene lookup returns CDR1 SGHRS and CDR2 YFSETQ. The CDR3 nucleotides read TGCGCCAGCAGCTATGGACAGGGGGCGGGGGAAAAACTGTTTTTT. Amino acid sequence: CASSYGQGAGEKLFF.

Here the CDR3 DNA reads TGTGCCATCAGCTCCCTGACGACAGGAGAGAACACTGAAGCTTTCTTT. Amino acid sequence: CAISSLTTGENTEAFF. This chain joins TRBV10-3 and TRBJ1-1, with a weak D call TRBD1 (6 bases). Germline V lookup: CDR1 ENHRY, CDR2 SYGVKD. There are 16 residues in the CDR3. V gave up 6 bases and J gave up 1 base, with 18 bases separating them.

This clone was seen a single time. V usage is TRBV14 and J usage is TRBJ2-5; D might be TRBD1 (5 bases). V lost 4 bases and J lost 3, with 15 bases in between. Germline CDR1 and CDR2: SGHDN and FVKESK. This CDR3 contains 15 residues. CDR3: CASSLTWEGEETQYF. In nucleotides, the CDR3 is TGTGCCAGCAGCCTGACCTGGGAAGGGGAAGAGACCCAGTACTTC.